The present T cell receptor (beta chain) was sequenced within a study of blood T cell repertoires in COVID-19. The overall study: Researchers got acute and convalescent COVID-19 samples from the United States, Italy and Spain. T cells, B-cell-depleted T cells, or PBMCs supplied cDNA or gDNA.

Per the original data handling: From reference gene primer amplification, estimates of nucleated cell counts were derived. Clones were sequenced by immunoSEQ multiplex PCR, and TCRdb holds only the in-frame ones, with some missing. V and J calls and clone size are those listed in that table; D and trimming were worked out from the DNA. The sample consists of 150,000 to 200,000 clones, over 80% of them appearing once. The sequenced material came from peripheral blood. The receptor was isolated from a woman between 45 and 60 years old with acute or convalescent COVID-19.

This chain's CDR3 is CASSWSSAREYIQYF. DNA of the CDR3: TGCGCCAGCAGCTGGTCTAGCGCCCGGGAGTACATTCAGTACTTC. V and J are TRBV5-1 and TRBJ2-4; possible D gene TRBD2, 6 bases. The CDR3 is made up of 15 amino acids. V lost 3 bases, J lost 8 bases, and 18 bases lay in between. The V gene's germline CDR1 is SGHRS and CDR2 YFSETQ.